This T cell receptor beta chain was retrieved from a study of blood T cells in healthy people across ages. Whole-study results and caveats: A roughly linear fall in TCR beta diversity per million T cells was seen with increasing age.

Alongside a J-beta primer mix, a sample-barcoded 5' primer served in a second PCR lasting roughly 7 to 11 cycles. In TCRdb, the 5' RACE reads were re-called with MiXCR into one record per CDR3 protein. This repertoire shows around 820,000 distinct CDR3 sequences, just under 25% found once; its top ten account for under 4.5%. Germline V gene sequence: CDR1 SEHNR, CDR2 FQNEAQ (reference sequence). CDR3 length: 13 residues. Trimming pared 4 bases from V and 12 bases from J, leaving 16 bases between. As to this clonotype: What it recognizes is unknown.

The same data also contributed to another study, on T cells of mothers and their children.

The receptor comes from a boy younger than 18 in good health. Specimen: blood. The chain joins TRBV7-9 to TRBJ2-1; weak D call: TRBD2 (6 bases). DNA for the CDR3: TGTGCCAGCAGCTCCGGACTACAGCAAGGGCAGTTCTTC. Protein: CASSSGLQQGQFF.